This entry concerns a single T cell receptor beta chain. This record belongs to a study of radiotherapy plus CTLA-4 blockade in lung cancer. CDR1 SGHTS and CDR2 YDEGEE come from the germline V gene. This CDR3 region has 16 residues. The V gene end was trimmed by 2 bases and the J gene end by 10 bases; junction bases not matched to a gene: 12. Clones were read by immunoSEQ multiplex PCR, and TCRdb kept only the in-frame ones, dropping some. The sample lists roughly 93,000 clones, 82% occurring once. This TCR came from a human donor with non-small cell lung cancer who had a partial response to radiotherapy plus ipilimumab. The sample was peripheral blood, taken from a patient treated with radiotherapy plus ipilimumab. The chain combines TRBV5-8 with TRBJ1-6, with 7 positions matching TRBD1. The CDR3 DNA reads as TGTGCCAGCAGCTTCCGTAGGACAGGAGGAGAGTCACCCCTCCACTTT. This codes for CASSFRRTGGESPLHF. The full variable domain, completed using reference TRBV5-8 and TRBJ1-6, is EAGVTQSPTHLIKTRGQQATLRCSPISGHTSVYWYQQALGLGLQFLLWYDEGEERNRGNFPPRFSGRQFPNYSSELNVNALELEDSALYLCASSFRRTGGESPLHFGNGTRLTVT.